This T cell receptor (beta chain) comes out of a study of early T cells in non-severe SARS-CoV-2 infection listed by TCRdb under 2021. Turning to the overall study: Bulk RNA from unsorted whole blood was used for TCR sequencing, so alpha and beta chains could not be paired. Findings and caveats that apply to the study as a whole: VDJdb matching was skewed toward anti-spike CD8 responses and likely underestimated virus-specific expansions by missing private and CD4 specificities.

CDR1 and CDR2 are read off the germline V gene as MNHEY and SVGAGI. V is pruned by 6 bases and J by 5 bases, leaving 10 bases of the junction without a gene match. The CDR3 measures 14 amino acids from cysteine to phenylalanine. Left in the record is the CDR3 DNA by itself, 42 bases read in frame from the first base. This clonotype was found many times. Its target antigen remains unknown. No clone much larger than this one lies a single base away; base qualities are absent. The study was a case-control design nested within a healthcare worker cohort in London, UK, with weekly nasopharyngeal swab PCR tests and blood sampling. Healthcare workers were recruited during the week of the UK lockdown, between 23 and 31 March 2020, and followed weekly for up to about 15 weeks. Libraries were made using 5' RACE. The sequencer was a NextSeq 500. To correct for sequencing error and PCR bias, the TCR library protocol tagged individual cDNA molecules with unique molecular identifiers. Both TCR alpha and beta chains were sequenced, and tight co-correlation was observed between alpha and beta sequence abundances in each sample. In the authors' own workflow: V gene, J gene and CDR3 annotation of TCR sequences was performed with Decombinator V4. Expanded TCRs were defined as changing significantly between any two time points under a Poisson model with p below 0.0001. Abundances of TCRs were expressed as counts per million after normalisation to the total number of TCRs sequenced in each sample. MAIT TCRs were defined by TRAV1-2 paired with TRAJ12, TRAJ20 or TRAJ33, and iNKT TCRs by TRAV10 paired with TRAJ18. VDJdb, accessed on 1 November 2021, was searched for TCRs annotated for CMV, EBV and SARS-CoV-2, and TCRs annotated for more than one antigen were excluded. TCRdb took the public reads, trimmed them with fastp at Q25, ran MiXCR for clone calling and kept in-frame beta chains. When rows share a CDR3 protein, they turn into one entry using the most common DNA and genes. TCRdb's processing, not the study's, gives the V and J calls here. This sample gives fewer than 70,000 distinct CDR3 sequences in total; about 4.9% of them show up just once. Of the sample, roughly 3.4% falls within the top ten clones.

The sequence was collected from an adult who was a healthcare worker with PCR-confirmed SARS-CoV-2 infection or an uninfected control (not recorded which). The donor label of this sample is uncertain. The material was whole blood, obtained at baseline. The chain is encoded by TRBV6-5 joined to TRBJ2-7; 7 junctional bases match TRBD1. In nucleotides, the sequence is TGTGCCAGCAGCACACGGGACAGTTTCCACGAGCAGTACTTC. This codes for CASSTRDSFHEQYF.